These 17 T cell receptor beta chains were sequenced from one sample in a study of beta chain features in type 1 diabetes. Overall study findings and caveats: Type 1 diabetes patients showed a moderate but significant shortening of TCRB CDR3s in all four CD4+ subsets.

The antigens of these receptors remain unknown. Investigators reverse transcribed all isolated RNA, so they sequenced expressed TCRB transcripts. Profiled with immunoSEQ multiplex PCR; TCRdb holds only in-frame clones, not every one. The table has fewer than 300,000 clones, about a fifth seen once; the top ten hold 0.028%. Sequenced input: naive CD4+ T cells from blood. Every receptor here comes from a woman in her thirties or forties with type 1 diabetes.

V gene TRBV29-1 combines with J gene TRBJ1-1; D remains unclear. Germline V lookup: CDR1 SQVTM, CDR2 ANQGSEA. This CDR3 contains 13 residues. V lost 6 bases and J 5 bases, leaving 16 bases between the germline ends. CDR3 amino acids: CSVSGVVGTEAFF. The CDR3 DNA reads TGCAGCGTCTCTGGAGTGGTAGGTACTGAAGCTTTCTTT.

V gene TRBV19 combines with J gene TRBJ1-1; D unresolved. This CDR3 has 13 amino acids. The germline CDR1 and CDR2 sequences are LNHDA and SQIVND (reference sequence). V was cut by 5 bases and J by 0 bases, with 7 bases left in between. CDR3 in DNA: TGTGCCAGTAGTCCCCACATGAACACTGAAGCTTTCTTT. It codes for CASSPHMNTEAFF.

The rearrangement joins TRBV27 to TRBJ1-2, with 10 bases that match TRBD1. Germline V CDR1 and CDR2: MNHEY, SMNVEV (reference sequence). Germline trimming cut 6 bases from V and 8 bases from J; bases unmatched to any gene: 3. This CDR3 comprises 12 residues. CDR3 nucleotides: TGTGCCAGCAGCCCGGGACAGGGGGGCTACACCTTC. Encoded protein: CASSPGQGGYTF.

V and J are TRBV18 and TRBJ2-1; a weak D match, TRBD1 (5 bases). Looked up from germline, CDR1 is KGHSH and CDR2 is LQKENI. The CDR3 contains 16 residues. V gave up 1 base and J gave up 0 bases, with 10 bases separating them. The DNA for the CDR3 is TGTGCCAGCTCACCACAGGGGCCCAGCTCCTACAATGAGCAGTTCTTC. Translation: CASSPQGPSSYNEQFF.

This clone was picked up a small number of times. The chain recombines TRBV5-4 with TRBJ2-1; maybe TRBD1 (6 bases). This CDR3 has 14 amino acids. Germline loops: CDR1 SGHNT, CDR2 YYREEE (reference sequence). The V end was cut by 1 base, the J end by 11 bases, with 16 bases between. CDR3 amino acids: CASSLSPGEIKQFF. CDR3 nucleotides: TGTGCCAGCAGCTTGAGCCCAGGGGAGATAAAGCAGTTCTTC.

This clone was detected a few times. The V call is TRBV20-1, the J call TRBJ2-1, with D possibly matching TRBD1 (6 bases). The V and J ends lost 7 bases and 6 bases respectively, with 10 bases between them. CDR1 and CDR2 (germline): DFQATT, SNEGSKA (reference sequence). The CDR3 loop spans 11 amino acids. The DNA for the CDR3 is TGCAGTGTTCGACAGGCCAATGAGCAGTTCTTC. Translated, it gives CSVRQANEQFF.

The V and J genes are TRBV19 and TRBJ2-5; the match to TRBD1 covers 10 bases. V was pared by 3 bases and J by 5 bases, with 9 bases of the junction left unmatched. The CDR3 has 16 amino acids. CDR1 and CDR2 from the germline V gene are LNHDA and SQIVND (reference sequence). In DNA, the CDR3 is TGTGCCAGTAGTATCCCGGGACAGGGGTTTCGGGAGACCCAGTACTTC. Translating it yields CASSIPGQGFRETQYF.

This clone was seen a handful of times. The V and J genes are TRBV5-4 and TRBJ2-1; TRBD1 aligns across 8 bases. The trim removed 5 bases at V and 7 bases at J, leaving 11 bases unmatched. This CDR3 region has 15 residues. CDR1 is SGHNT, CDR2 YYREEE, per germline (reference sequence). CDR3 in DNA: TGTGCCAGCAGTTTCGACAGGGGAGTAGGGAATGAGCAGTTCTTC. Its protein product is CASSFDRGVGNEQFF.

This chain uses TRBV6-4 with TRBJ1-1; TRBD1 matches at 7 bases. Germline loops: CDR1 MRHNA, CDR2 SNTAGT. V gave up 6 bases and J gave up 0 bases; unmatched junction bases: 4. CDR3 length: 14 residues. The DNA of the CDR3 is TGTGCCAGCAGCCCGACAGGGATGAACACTGAAGCTTTCTTT. The encoded protein is CASSPTGMNTEAFF.

J is TRBJ2-3 and V is TRBV29-1, with no clear D. CDR3 length: 13 amino acids. The germline V gene has CDR1 SQVTM and CDR2 ANQGSEA. V was shortened by 3 bases and J by 2 bases, with 9 bases between the two germline ends. The CDR3 DNA is TGCAGCGTTGAGGGCCCGGCCACAGATACGCAGTATTTT. Its translation: CSVEGPATDTQYF.

This clone was observed a handful of times. The J gene is TRBJ2-2, the V gene TRBV5-6; D perhaps matches TRBD2 (6 bases). Germline values: CDR1 SGHDT, CDR2 YYEEEE. Trimming pared 3 bases from V and 1 base from J, leaving 10 bases between. The CDR3 runs 15 residues. The DNA of the CDR3 is TGTGCCAGCAGCTGGGGGACTGGGAACACCGGGGAGCTGTTTTTT. Encoded protein: CASSWGTGNTGELFF. Together with reference TRBV5-6 and TRBJ2-2, the CDR3 gives the full variable domain: DAGVTQSPTHLIKTRGQQVTLRCSPKSGHDTVSWYQQALGQGPQFIFQYYEEEERQRGNFPDRFSGHQFPNYSSELNVNALLLGDSALYLCASSWGTGNTGELFFGEGSRLTVL.

This clone came up a few times. The genes are TRBV11-2 and TRBJ2-5, with D perhaps TRBD2 (5 bases). The germline V gene has CDR1 SGHAT and CDR2 FQNNGV. The CDR3 has 13 residues. V was cut by 3 bases and J by 1 base, with 6 bases left in between. CDR3 residues: CASSFRGQETQYF. DNA of the CDR3: TGTGCCAGCAGCTTTCGGGGCCAAGAGACCCAGTACTTC.

This clone was detected a few times. V is TRBV29-1 and J is TRBJ2-5; 9 nucleotides align to TRBD1. J lost 5 bases, V lost 2 bases, and 6 bases had no gene match. This CDR3 has 14 amino acids. Germline V gives CDR1 SQVTM, CDR2 ANQGSEA. The CDR3: CSVETGTGMETQYF. CDR3 sequence (DNA): TGCAGCGTTGAAACGGGGACAGGGATGGAGACCCAGTACTTC.

The chain couples TRBV9 to TRBJ1-3, with D maybe TRBD1 (5 bases). Trimming removed 0 bases at V and 0 bases at J, with 7 bases between. Per germline, CDR1 SGDLS and CDR2 YYNGEE. This CDR3 contains 15 residues. DNA for the CDR3: TGTGCCAGCAGCGTAGGACAGAGCTCTGGAAACACCATATATTTT. This codes for CASSVGQSSGNTIYF.

This clone has only a few counts. The chain combines TRBV30 with TRBJ1-1; D is uncertain. The V gene lost 0 bases and the J gene lost 8 bases, with 7 bases spanning the gap. Germline CDR1 reads GTSNPN; CDR2 reads SVGIG (reference sequence). The CDR3 sequence is 11 residues long. CDR3 sequence: CAWSVVQEAFF. In DNA, the CDR3 is TGTGCCTGGAGTGTAGTGCAGGAAGCTTTCTTT.

This sequence joins TRBV30 and TRBJ2-2; 7 bases fit TRBD1. There are 15 residues in the CDR3. Germline CDR1 reads GTSNPN; CDR2 reads SVGIG (reference sequence). Losses at the gene ends were 5 bases for V and 1 base for J; bases not matched to a gene: 7. In nucleotides, the CDR3 is TGTGCCTGGGTCCCCAGGACAGGGAACACCGGGGAGCTGTTTTTT. Translation: CAWVPRTGNTGELFF.

This clone was seen a handful of times. This rearrangement joins TRBV5-6 to TRBJ2-5; unclear D gene. Germline V lookup: CDR1 SGHDT, CDR2 YYEEEE. The V and J ends lost 0 bases and 4 bases respectively, with 4 bases between them. This CDR3 comprises 12 residues. The CDR3 spells CASSLAVETQYF. The CDR3 DNA reads as TGTGCCAGCAGCTTGGCTGTAGAGACCCAGTACTTC.